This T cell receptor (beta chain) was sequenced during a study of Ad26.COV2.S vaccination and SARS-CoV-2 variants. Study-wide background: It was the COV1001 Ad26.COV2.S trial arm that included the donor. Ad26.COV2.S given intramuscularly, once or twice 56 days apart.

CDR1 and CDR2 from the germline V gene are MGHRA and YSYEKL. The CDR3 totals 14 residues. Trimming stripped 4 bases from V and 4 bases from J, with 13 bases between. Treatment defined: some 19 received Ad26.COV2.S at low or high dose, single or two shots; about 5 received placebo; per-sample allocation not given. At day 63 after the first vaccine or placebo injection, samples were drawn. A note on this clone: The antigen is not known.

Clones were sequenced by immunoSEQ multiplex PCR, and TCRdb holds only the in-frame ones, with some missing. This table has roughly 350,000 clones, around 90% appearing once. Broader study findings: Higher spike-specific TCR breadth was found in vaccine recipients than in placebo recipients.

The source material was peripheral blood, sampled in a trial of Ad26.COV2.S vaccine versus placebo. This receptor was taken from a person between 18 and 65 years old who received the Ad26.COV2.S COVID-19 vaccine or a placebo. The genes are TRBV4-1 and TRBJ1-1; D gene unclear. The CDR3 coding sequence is TGCGCCAGCAGCCCGACGAGAGTGGGCACTGAAGCTTTCTTT. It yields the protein CASSPTRVGTEAFF.